The clone carrying this T cell receptor beta chain appeared a few times. Its target is not known. The CDR3 is 13 residues long. Between the trimmed V and J ends, which lost 8 bases and 4 bases, there was a span of 17 bases. In germline, CDR1 is SQVTM, CDR2 ANQGSEA. This entry comes from a study of glioma-infiltrating T cells. Study-wide results and caveats: Tissue-blood divergence was below expectation in non-neoplastic patients, above in gliomas. Only very few CDR3 sequences appeared in both tissue and blood.

The iRepertoire nested amplicon-rescue multiplex PCR amplified TCR alpha and beta CDR3s from RNA. Tissue mRNA or PBMC total RNA, about 95-450 ng, went into one-step reverse transcription and amplification. From the multiplex PCR reads, TCRdb called clonotypes with MiXCR, one entry per CDR3 protein. The table has roughly 120,000 distinct CDR3 sequences, roughly 23% seen once. Source material: glioma tissue, nonneoplastic brain tissue, or PBMCs (not recorded which). This receptor was obtained from a human donor with low-grade glioma or glioblastoma, undergoing nonglioma brain surgery, or in good health (not recorded which). V and J are TRBV29-1 and TRBJ2-5; perhaps TRBD1 as D (7 bases). In DNA, the CDR3 is TGCAGCAAAACCGGGACAGCGGGAGAGACCCAGTACTTC. This gives the protein CSKTGTAGETQYF.